This T cell receptor beta chain was captured in a study of blood T cells in healthy people across ages. Extraction yielded at least 6 micrograms of total RNA per sample. Germline V gene sequence: CDR1 WNHNN, CDR2 SYGVQD (reference sequence). Germline trimming cut 2 bases from V and 5 bases from J; bases unmatched to any gene: 7. The length of the CDR3 is 15 residues. Together with a sample-barcoded 5' primer, a J-beta primer mix was included in a second PCR lasting roughly 6 to 12 cycles. Every cDNA molecule bore a tag from a template-switch adaptor containing 12 random nucleotides. Via MiXCR, TCRdb re-called the 5' RACE reads, giving one row per CDR3 protein. The repertoire holds roughly 2 million distinct CDR3 sequences, with around half as singletons. This clonotype was counted between two and nine times.

The TCR comes from a woman in her 40s in good health. This rearrangement joins TRBV10-1 to TRBJ2-7, with 9 nucleotides matching TRBD2. Sequencing was performed on blood. The CDR3 loop is CASSEGAGGWNEQYF. The CDR3, as DNA: TGCGCCAGCAGTGAGGGAGCGGGGGGTTGGAACGAGCAGTACTTC.